The next 29 T cell receptor beta chains were all read from a single sample in a study of T-cell reconstitution after alpha-beta-depleted transplantation in children. TCRbeta library preparation incorporated unique molecular identifiers. In TCRdb, the PCR reads were re-called with MiXCR into one record per CDR3 protein. The repertoire has a few hundred thousand distinct CDR3 sequences, approximately 10% of them found once; the top ten carry 2% to 2.5%. Sequenced material: PBMCs from the stem cell graft donor, taken from the stem cell graft. The receptors were sampled from a human donor who donated a stem cell graft to a child with acute lymphoblastic leukemia.

The chain uses TRBV7-9 and TRBJ2-2, with TRBD2 identical over 8 bases. The CDR3 is made up of 17 amino acids. CDR1 and CDR2 (germline): SEHNR, FQNEAQ (reference sequence). Trimming removed 1 base from V and 3 bases from J; junction bases left unmatched: 7. This chain's CDR3 is CASSLGFAGGYTGELFF. CDR3 DNA sequence: TGTGCCAGCAGCTTAGGGTTCGCGGGAGGATACACCGGGGAGCTGTTTTTT.

Only a few counts were recorded for this clonotype. The chain combines TRBV7-2 with TRBJ2-7, with TRBD2 identical over 10 bases. Germline lookup yields CDR1 SGHTA and CDR2 FQGNSA. V lost 3 bases, J lost 6 bases, and 8 bases stayed unmatched. CDR3 length: 15 residues. CDR3 nucleotide sequence: TGTGCCAGCAGCTTCGGTCCTAGCGGGAGCGGCGAGCAGTACTTC. It encodes CASSFGPSGSGEQYF.

V gene TRBV3-1 combines with J gene TRBJ2-7; D is unclear. Trimming removed 1 base at V and 2 bases at J, with 9 bases between. CDR3 length: 14 residues. CDR1 and CDR2 (germline): LGHDT, YNNKEL (reference sequence). The CDR3 DNA reads TGTGCCAGCAGCCAAGGACCCCAAGCCTACGAGCAGTACTTC. Protein: CASSQGPQAYEQYF.

This clonotype has at least ten counts. CDR3 nucleotide sequence: TGCGCCAGCAGCTCGGGACTTCGTCGGGAGACCCAGTACTTC. This encodes CASSSGLRRETQYF. The chain couples TRBV4-1 to TRBJ2-5, with TRBD2 as a possible D gene (6 bases). Germline-derived CDR1 and CDR2 are MGHRA and YSYEKL. The CDR3 sequence is 14 residues long. Deletions cut 5 bases from V and 5 bases from J, with 15 bases between.

In its sample, this clonotype was seen a few times. The genes are TRBV19 and TRBJ2-2, with TRBD1 identical over 9 bases. Germline loops: CDR1 LNHDA, CDR2 SQIVND (reference sequence). J lost 4 bases, V lost 6 bases, and 12 bases had no gene match. The CDR3 runs to 17 residues. CDR3 sequence: CASRINTGGVRTGELFF. The CDR3 bases are TGTGCCAGTAGGATTAATACAGGGGGCGTTCGCACCGGGGAGCTGTTTTTT.

This clonotype came up a few times. The chain is built from TRBV15 and TRBJ1-5; D not certain. Trimming stripped 8 bases from V and 2 bases from J, with 10 bases between. This CDR3 spans 13 amino acids. The V gene's germline CDR1 is LNHNV and CDR2 YYDKDF (reference sequence). The CDR3 DNA follows: TGTGCCACCGGGAGGGATGGCAATCAGCCCCAGCATTTT. Encoded protein: CATGRDGNQPQHF.

The genes are TRBV2 and TRBJ2-4; tentatively, D is TRBD1 (6 bases). The CDR3 is 14 residues long. Germline assignment: CDR1 SNHLY and CDR2 FYNNEI. Trimming stripped 8 bases from V and 1 base from J, with 12 bases between. In DNA, the CDR3 is TGTGCCAGCGGGCAGGGGAAGGCCAAAAACATTCAGTACTTC. Residues: CASGQGKAKNIQYF. Using reference TRBV2 and TRBJ2-4 for the parts outside the CDR3, the full variable domain is EPEVTQTPSHQVTQMGQEVILRCVPISNHLYFYWYRQILGQKVEFLVSFYNNEISEKSEIFDDQFSVERPDGSNFTLKIRSTKLEDSAMYFCASGQGKAKNIQYFGAGTRLSVL.

The chain has TRBV7-9 and TRBJ2-1; no clear D. Trimming shortened V by 1 base and J by 4 bases, and 8 bases separated the two germline ends. The CDR3 loop spans 14 amino acids. Germline V lookup: CDR1 SEHNR, CDR2 FQNEAQ (reference sequence). The CDR3 spells CASSLEALYNEQFF. The DNA for the CDR3 is TGTGCCAGCAGCTTAGAAGCTTTGTACAATGAGCAGTTCTTC.

This clonotype was seen more than once but under ten times. V usage is TRBV18 and J usage is TRBJ2-5; D is uncertain. Looked up from germline, CDR1 is KGHSH and CDR2 is LQKENI. The CDR3 runs to 13 residues. Between the trimmed V and J ends, which lost 1 base and 0 bases, there was a span of 3 bases. DNA for the CDR3: TGTGCCAGCTCACCACAGTACCAAGAGACCCAGTACTTC. It encodes CASSPQYQETQYF.

This clonotype appeared a few times. The CDR3, as DNA: TGTGCCAGCAGCTCGCATCCCCTAGGGGCTAGCGGGAGATACGAGACCCAGTACTTC. This codes for CASSSHPLGASGRYETQYF. This chain uses TRBV7-9 with TRBJ2-5, with 10 bases aligning to TRBD2. CDR1 and CDR2 from the germline V gene are SEHNR and FQNEAQ (reference sequence). Trimming took 4 bases from V and 5 from J; bases not matched to a gene: 19. This CDR3 comprises 19 residues.

As DNA, the CDR3 is TGCGCCAGCAGCGCCCCGCTAGCGGGAGGGGCGGATACGCAGTATTTT. This translates into CASSAPLAGGADTQYF. V is TRBV5-1 and J is TRBJ2-3; 12 bases map to TRBD2. Trimming removed 4 bases from V and 6 bases from J; junction bases left unmatched: 9. Per the germline V gene, CDR1 is SGHRS and CDR2 is YFSETQ. This CDR3 region has 16 residues.

The chain links TRBV2 to TRBJ2-3, with D possibly TRBD1 on 6 matching bases. Germline assignment: CDR1 SNHLY and CDR2 FYNNEI. Trimming took off 1 base at V and 0 bases at J, with 8 bases between the two ends. The CDR3 is 15 residues long. CDR3 sequence (DNA): TGTGCCAGCAGTGAAGGGACAGCTAGCACAGATACGCAGTATTTT. Residues: CASSEGTASTDTQYF.

This clonotype occurred many times. The chain links TRBV29-1 to TRBJ2-1; TRBD2 matches at 13 bases. V trimming: 6 bases; J trimming: 7 bases; junction bases outside the gene matches: 9. The CDR3 runs 15 residues. The germline CDR1 and CDR2 sequences are SQVTM and ANQGSEA. This chain's CDR3 is CSVRLSGLAGNEQFF. The CDR3 region has the DNA TGCAGCGTCAGGCTCTCGGGACTAGCGGGAAATGAGCAGTTCTTC.

Only a few counts were recorded for this clonotype. This chain uses TRBV27 with TRBJ2-3; 7 nucleotides match TRBD2. Trimming removed 8 bases from V and 0 bases from J; junction bases left unmatched: 8. The CDR3 totals 15 residues. The germline gives CDR1 MNHEY, CDR2 SMNVEV (reference sequence). The CDR3 DNA is TGTGCCAGCTGTCTAGCGGAGCCTAGCACAGATACGCAGTATTTT. Its translation is CASCLAEPSTDTQYF.

This clonotype was seen more than once but under ten times. The J gene is TRBJ2-1, the V gene TRBV15; 8 bases are a match to TRBD2. J was trimmed by 8 bases and V by 3 bases; bases with no gene match: 9. Germline V CDR1 and CDR2: LNHNV, YYDKDF (reference sequence). The CDR3 totals 15 residues. DNA for the CDR3: TGTGCCACCAGCAGGGCTTCGGGGGGGGACTATGAGCAGTTCTTC. Its protein product is CATSRASGGDYEQFF. The full variable domain, its missing parts supplied by reference TRBV15 and TRBJ2-1, is DAMVIQNPRYQVTQFGKPVTLSCSQTLNHNVMYWYQQKSSQAPKLLFHYYDKDFNNEADTPDNFQSRRPNTSFCFLDIRSPGLGDTAMYLCATSRASGGDYEQFFGPGTRLTVL.

The rearrangement joins TRBV7-2 to TRBJ1-2, with TRBD1 matching over 9 bases. V lost 4 bases, J lost 5 bases, and 11 bases stayed unmatched. Germline V gene data show CDR1 as SGHTA and CDR2 as FQGNSA. This CDR3 region has 16 residues. In DNA form, the CDR3 reads TGTGCCAGCAGCTCCACAACTGGACAGGGGAAATATGGCTACACCTTC. Amino acid sequence: CASSSTTGQGKYGYTF.

This clonotype has only a few counts. The rearrangement joins TRBV20-1 to TRBJ2-4, with D maybe TRBD2 (5 bases). This CDR3 spans 16 amino acids. V lost 2 bases and J lost 7, with 21 bases in between. Germline CDR1 is DFQATT and CDR2 is SNEGSKA (reference sequence). CDR3 protein: CSARNSEIRGRNIQYF. DNA of the CDR3: TGCAGTGCTAGAAATAGCGAGATACGTGGTAGGAACATTCAGTACTTC.

The J gene is TRBJ2-5, the V gene TRBV10-3; 8 bases are a match to TRBD1. The J segment lost 2 bases and the V segment lost 3 bases, leaving 5 bases of the junction unmatched. This CDR3 contains 15 residues. From germline, CDR1 is ENHRY and CDR2 SYGVKD. The CDR3 bases are TGTGCCATCAGTGAAGGACAGGGTTATCAAGAGACCCAGTACTTC. This gives the protein CAISEGQGYQETQYF.

This chain connects TRBV7-2 to TRBJ1-2, with D unresolved. This CDR3 spans 13 amino acids. Germline CDR1 and CDR2: SGHTA and FQGNSA. The V gene lost 1 base and the J gene lost 4 bases, with 7 bases spanning the gap. The CDR3: CASSLEVSYGYTF. As DNA, the CDR3 is TGTGCCAGCAGCTTAGAAGTTTCCTATGGCTACACCTTC.

The CDR3 region has the DNA TGCAGTGCGCAATCCCTAGCGGGAGGGACTGGGGAGACCCAGTACTTC. Translating it yields CSAQSLAGGTGETQYF. The chain couples TRBV20-1 to TRBJ2-5, with 12 bases matching TRBD2. After removal of 6 bases from V and 5 bases from J, the junction contained 13 bases not matched to a gene. The V gene's germline CDR1 is DFQATT and CDR2 SNEGSKA (reference sequence). The CDR3 is 16 residues long.

This clonotype was detected a few times. The chain carries TRBV7-2 and TRBJ1-2; perhaps TRBD1 as D (6 bases). Trimming left V 4 bases short and J 7 bases short, with 16 bases between. CDR1 and CDR2 (germline): SGHTA, FQGNSA. The CDR3 totals 14 residues. The CDR3 bases are TGTGCCAGCAGCTCGGGGACACCCTGGGGTGGCTACACCTTC. The encoded protein is CASSSGTPWGGYTF.

The CDR3 protein is CASSLIGLAGLQHTQYF. The CDR3 nucleotides are TGTGCCAGCAGCTTAATTGGCCTAGCGGGATTACAACATACGCAGTATTTT. The V and J genes are TRBV7-3 and TRBJ2-3, with 9 bases lining up with TRBD2. The CDR3 has 17 residues. The V gene's germline CDR1 is SGHTA and CDR2 FQGTGA. With V trimmed by 1 base and J by 7 bases, 12 bases remained unmatched.

This clonotype was observed a few times. V gene TRBV5-1 combines with J gene TRBJ2-1; 9 nucleotides line up with TRBD2. The CDR3 covers 14 residues. V lost 5 bases and J lost 5; bases outside the gene matches: 5. Germline V CDR1 and CDR2: SGHRS, YFSETQ. This chain's CDR3 is CASRDGLANNEQFF. The CDR3 DNA follows: TGCGCCAGCAGGGATGGACTAGCGAACAATGAGCAGTTCTTC.

This clonotype was observed a few times. J is TRBJ1-4 and V is TRBV28, with 9 bases fitting TRBD1. After removal of 6 bases from V and 7 bases from J, the junction contained 6 bases not matched to a gene. The CDR3 is 14 amino acids. Germline values: CDR1 MDHEN, CDR2 SYDVKM. The CDR3 loop is CASRGQGGGEKLFF. The DNA of the CDR3 is TGTGCCAGCAGGGGACAGGGTGGGGGTGAAAAACTGTTTTTT.

This clonotype was seen a few times. The chain is built from TRBV5-1 and TRBJ2-5; possible D gene TRBD1, 6 bases. In germline, CDR1 is SGHRS, CDR2 YFSETQ. Trimming removed 6 bases from V and 1 base from J, with 13 bases in between. The CDR3 length is 14 residues. The CDR3 nucleotides are TGCGCCAGCAACTCCGGGACAACCCAAGAGACCCAGTACTTC. The encoded protein is CASNSGTTQETQYF.

This sequence joins TRBV7-2 and TRBJ2-7; 10 bases are shared with TRBD1. The germline V gene encodes CDR1 SGHTA and CDR2 FQGNSA. This CDR3 comprises 14 residues. The V and J ends lost 5 bases and 6 bases, in that order; junction bases with no gene match: 7. The CDR3 DNA reads TGTGCCAGCAGCCCATGGGACAGGGGTGGCGAGCAGTACTTC. This translates into CASSPWDRGGEQYF.

The V and J genes are TRBV20-1 and TRBJ2-3; D call uncertain. The CDR3 covers 14 residues. V was cut by 1 base and J by 1 base, with 9 bases left in between. Germline CDR1 reads DFQATT; CDR2 reads SNEGSKA (reference sequence). The CDR3 DNA follows: TGCAGTGCTAGAGGGCAGGCGGGCACAGATACGCAGTATTTT. Amino acid sequence: CSARGQAGTDTQYF.

V is TRBV5-1 and J is TRBJ2-7; possibly TRBD1 for D (6 bases). The length of the CDR3 is 15 residues. The ends were cut back, 5 bases at V and 1 base at J, with 16 bases in the middle. Germline values: CDR1 SGHRS, CDR2 YFSETQ. CDR3 DNA sequence: TGCGCCAGCAGTTCTGCCAGGGGTACGTCCTACGAGCAGTACTTC. Translating gives CASSSARGTSYEQYF.

This clonotype was detected a few times. This chain uses TRBV7-9 with TRBJ2-7; possibly TRBD2 for D (5 bases). The CDR3 has 14 amino acids. The V end was cut by 4 bases, the J end by 3 bases, with 13 bases between. Per the germline V gene, CDR1 is SEHNR and CDR2 is FQNEAQ (reference sequence). CDR3 in DNA: TGTGCCAGCAGCTCAGGAAGGGAGTTCTACGAGCAGTACTTC. Protein sequence: CASSSGREFYEQYF.